This entry is about one T cell receptor (beta chain). This specimen belongs to a study of blood T cell repertoires in COVID-19. Study context: COVID-19 samples from acute and convalescent phases originated in the United States, Italy and Spain. PBMCs, B-cell-depleted T cells, or T cells were the source of the cDNA or gDNA that made up the material.

J gave up 4 bases and V 7 bases, and 4 bases lay outside the gene matches. The germline V gene has CDR1 KGHDR and CDR2 SFDVKD. This CDR3 region has 13 residues. Per the authors' pipeline: The authors estimated nucleated cell counts from reference gene primer amplification. Sequenced by immunoSEQ multiplex PCR; TCRdb stores in-frame clones only, minus some. The V and J calls and clone size come from that table; D and trimming were worked out from the DNA. The table includes roughly 250,000 clones, around 87% detected once. This sequence originates from a man between 60 and 75 years old who had recovered from COVID-19. The sequencing input was peripheral blood. The V gene is TRBV24-1, the J gene TRBJ1-1; 8 nucleotides align to TRBD1. CDR3 nucleotides: TGTGCCACCAGCGACAGGGGCTCCACTGAAGCTTTCTTT. This encodes CATSDRGSTEAFF.